This T cell receptor (beta chain) was identified in a study of low-dose radiotherapy and immunotherapy resistance in tumors. PCR amplification of the TCRs was performed with Phusion for 20 to 25 PCR cycles, and it relied on a constant-region primer together with a V-primer adapter. In TCRdb, the reads were re-called with MiXCR into one record per CDR3 protein. This table holds about 50,000 distinct CDR3 sequences, approximately 12% found once. Time point noted: before trial treatment. In its sample, this clonotype was seen many times. The length of the CDR3 is 16 residues. The germline V gene encodes CDR1 KGHDR and CDR2 SFDVKD. V gave up 5 bases and J gave up 4 bases; unmatched junction bases: 8.

Specimen: PBMCs, collected before treatment. The chain links TRBV24-1 to TRBJ2-1; TRBD1 agrees at 9 bases. This clonotype originated in a female donor with ovarian cancer. The chain's CDR3 is CATSARGQGIYNEQFF. The CDR3 bases are TGTGCCACCAGTGCCCGGGGACAGGGAATTTACAATGAGCAGTTCTTC.